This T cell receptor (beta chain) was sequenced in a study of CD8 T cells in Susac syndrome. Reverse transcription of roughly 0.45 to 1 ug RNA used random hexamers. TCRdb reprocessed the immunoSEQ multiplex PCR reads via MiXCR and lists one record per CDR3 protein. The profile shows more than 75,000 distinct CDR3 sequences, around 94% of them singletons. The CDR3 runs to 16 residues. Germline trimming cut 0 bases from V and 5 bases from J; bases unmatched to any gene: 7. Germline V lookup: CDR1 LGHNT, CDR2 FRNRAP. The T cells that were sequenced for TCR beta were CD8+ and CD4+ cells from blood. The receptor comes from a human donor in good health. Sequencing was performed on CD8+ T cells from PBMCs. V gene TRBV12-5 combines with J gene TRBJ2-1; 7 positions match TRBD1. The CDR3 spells CASGLVPGQVDNEQFF. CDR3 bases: TGTGCTAGTGGTTTGGTACCCGGACAGGTAGACAATGAGCAGTTCTTC.